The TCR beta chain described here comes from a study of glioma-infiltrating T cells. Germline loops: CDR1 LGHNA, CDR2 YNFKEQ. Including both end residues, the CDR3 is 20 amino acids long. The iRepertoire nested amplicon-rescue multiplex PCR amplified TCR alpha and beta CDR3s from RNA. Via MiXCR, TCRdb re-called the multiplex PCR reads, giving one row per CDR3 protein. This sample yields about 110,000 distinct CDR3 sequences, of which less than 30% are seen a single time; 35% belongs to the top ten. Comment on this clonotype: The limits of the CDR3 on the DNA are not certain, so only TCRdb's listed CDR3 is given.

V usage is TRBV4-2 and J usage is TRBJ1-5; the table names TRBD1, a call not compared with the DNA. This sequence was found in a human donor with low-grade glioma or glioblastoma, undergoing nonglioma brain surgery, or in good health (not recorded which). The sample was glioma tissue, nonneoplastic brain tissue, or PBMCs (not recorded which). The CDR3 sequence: CASSFYICSAAGTGNQPQHF.